These 21 T cell receptor beta chains were sequenced from one sample in a study of cytomegalovirus exposure and HLA in healthy donors. PCR amplification relied on 60 Vbeta primers (plus 13 Jbeta primers). The assay was immunoSEQ multiplex PCR, and TCRdb's table has in-frame clones only and misses some. The repertoire consists of under 95,000 clones, with roughly 80% occurring once and the leading ten covering roughly 2.2%. The sample comprised PBMCs. The receptors originated from a man between 35 and 55 years old in good health and CMV-seronegative.

The V call is TRBV19, the J call TRBJ2-7; D is uncertain. The CDR3 consists of 14 residues. CDR1 is LNHDA and CDR2 is SQIVND in the germline V gene (reference sequence). V lost 1 base, J lost 2 bases, and 9 bases lay in between. CDR3 in DNA: TGTGCCAGTAGTATAGTCGCGCAGGCCTACGAGCAGTACTTC. It is translated as CASSIVAQAYEQYF.

The chain is built from TRBV4-2 and TRBJ1-6; 7 positions match TRBD1. V lost 4 bases to trimming and J lost 12 bases; unmatched junction nucleotides: 12. This CDR3 region has 15 residues. CDR1 is LGHNA, CDR2 YNFKEQ, per germline. The CDR3 nucleotides are TGTGCCAGCAGCCTAGATAGGGGGCGGACGGAACCCCTCCACTTT. Residues: CASSLDRGRTEPLHF.

The rearrangement links TRBV6-5 to TRBJ2-1; no reliable D call. Germline V gives CDR1 MNHEY, CDR2 SVGAGI. V was trimmed by 3 bases and J by 2 bases, leaving 8 bases between them. The CDR3 has 14 residues. CDR3 sequence reads: CASSYGQAYNEQFF. The DNA of the CDR3 is TGTGCCAGCAGTTATGGTCAGGCCTACAATGAGCAGTTCTTC.

J is TRBJ2-7 and V is TRBV6-1; 8 bases line up with TRBD1. CDR3 length equals 17 residues. CDR1 is MNHNS, CDR2 SASEGT, per germline. Losses at the gene ends were 2 bases for V and 4 bases for J; bases not matched to a gene: 13. The CDR3 protein is CASSERIRTGNQYEQYF. The CDR3 coding sequence is TGTGCCAGCAGTGAAAGGATCAGGACAGGGAATCAATACGAGCAGTACTTC.

The J gene is TRBJ2-2, the V gene TRBV30, with D unresolved. The CDR3 covers 12 residues. Germline CDR1 GTSNPN, CDR2 SVGIG (reference sequence). Between the trimmed V and J ends, which lost 7 bases and 0 bases, there was a span of 6 bases. The CDR3 sequence is CASNSNTGELFF. The CDR3 DNA reads as TGTGCCTCCAACTCGAACACCGGGGAGCTGTTTTTT.

The rearrangement links TRBV19 to TRBJ1-2; possibly TRBD1 for D (6 bases). Trimming shortened V by 9 bases and J by 8 bases, and 19 bases separated the two germline ends. The CDR3 loop spans 13 amino acids. Germline values: CDR1 LNHDA, CDR2 SQIVND (reference sequence). CDR3: CASATGTFRGYTF. Written as DNA, the CDR3 is TGTGCCAGCGCTACAGGGACCTTCCGAGGCTACACCTTC. The full variable domain, in which reference TRBV19 and TRBJ1-2 provide the parts outside the CDR3, is DGGITQSPKYLFRKEGQNVTLSCEQNLNHDAMYWYRQDPGQGLRLIYYSQIVNDFQKGDIAEGYSVSREKKESFPLTVTSAQKNPTAFYLCASATGTFRGYTFGSGTRLTVV.

The chain recombines TRBV5-6 with TRBJ2-7; D is possibly TRBD2 (6 bases). The CDR3 sequence is 14 residues long. The V end lost 3 bases, the J end lost 5 bases, and 15 bases lay between the germline ends. Germline lookup yields CDR1 SGHDT and CDR2 YYEEEE. The chain's CDR3 is CASSYGGFFDEQYF. DNA for the CDR3: TGTGCCAGCAGCTATGGAGGGTTTTTCGACGAGCAGTACTTC.

The V gene is TRBV10-2, the J gene TRBJ2-7, with 7 bases that match TRBD2. The CDR3 totals 14 residues. J lost 10 bases, V lost 2 bases, and 11 bases had no gene match. CDR1 WSHSY and CDR2 SAAADI come from the germline V gene. The CDR3 DNA reads as TGCGCCAGCAGTGAGATTCGGGGGGAAGAACTACAGTACTTC. It encodes CASSEIRGEELQYF.

The rearrangement uses TRBV19 and TRBJ1-1, with D hard to call. The germline V gene encodes CDR1 LNHDA and CDR2 SQIVND (reference sequence). V gave up 5 bases and J gave up 5 bases, with 6 bases separating them. CDR3 length: 11 residues. The CDR3 DNA reads TGTGCCAGTAGTGGCCAAACTGAAGCTTTCTTT. Translation gives CASSGQTEAFF. Full variable domain (outside the CDR3, taken from reference TRBV19 and TRBJ1-1): DGGITQSPKYLFRKEGQNVTLSCEQNLNHDAMYWYRQDPGQGLRLIYYSQIVNDFQKGDIAEGYSVSREKKESFPLTVTSAQKNPTAFYLCASSGQTEAFFGQGTRLTVV.

V is TRBV30 and J is TRBJ2-2; D may be TRBD2 (5 bases). CDR1 and CDR2 from the germline V gene are GTSNPN and SVGIG (reference sequence). V shed 1 base and J shed 9 bases, with 21 bases lying between them. The CDR3 spans 16 residues. The CDR3, as DNA: TGTGCCTGGAGTGCATCCATTACTAGGAGAGTTCGGGAGCTGTTTTTT. As protein: CAWSASITRRVRELFF.

The V gene is TRBV5-1, the J gene TRBJ2-7; the D gene is possibly TRBD2 (6 bases). Trimming stripped 0 bases from V and 0 bases from J, with 10 bases between. CDR3 length equals 15 residues. Germline CDR1 SGHRS, CDR2 YFSETQ. CDR3: CASSLVAGSSYEQYF. CDR3 coding DNA: TGCGCCAGCAGCTTGGTGGCGGGAAGCTCCTACGAGCAGTACTTC.

The genes are TRBV27 and TRBJ1-1; no reliable D call. V gave up 2 bases and J gave up 11 bases, with 12 bases separating them. Germline V gene lookup returns CDR1 MNHEY and CDR2 SMNVEV (reference sequence). The CDR3 is 12 residues long. The CDR3 loop reads CASSLKLLWAFF. The CDR3 DNA is TGTGCCAGCAGTTTAAAACTGCTTTGGGCTTTCTTT.

This rearrangement joins TRBV9 to TRBJ2-1; TRBD1 is a possible D gene (5 bases). Germline-derived CDR1 and CDR2 are SGDLS and YYNGEE. This CDR3 region has 14 residues. V lost 6 bases and J lost 6, with 16 bases in between. CDR3 residues: CASTETASLNEQFF. The CDR3 DNA is TGTGCCAGCACTGAGACAGCCAGCCTCAATGAGCAGTTCTTC.

The chain combines TRBV9 with TRBJ2-1; 11 bases match TRBD2. CDR3 length: 17 amino acids. The ends lost 3 bases at V and 0 bases at J; junction bases unmatched: 5. Germline V CDR1 and CDR2: SGDLS, YYNGEE. In DNA, the CDR3 is TGTGCCAGCAGCGAACACACTAGCGGGGGCTCCTACAATGAGCAGTTCTTC. Amino acids: CASSEHTSGGSYNEQFF.

This chain links TRBV27 with TRBJ2-6; D might be TRBD2 (6 bases). Deletions cut 2 bases from V and 3 bases from J, with 8 bases between. Germline V lookup: CDR1 MNHEY, CDR2 SMNVEV (reference sequence). This CDR3 has 15 residues. CDR3 in DNA: TGTGCCAGCAGTTTACGGGGAGGTGGGGCCAACGTCCTGACTTTC. Its translation: CASSLRGGGANVLTF. Together with reference TRBV27 and TRBJ2-6, the CDR3 gives the full variable domain: EAQVTQNPRYLITVTGKKLTVTCSQNMNHEYMSWYRQDPGLGLRQIYYSMNVEVTDKGDVPEGYKVSRKEKRNFPLILESPSPNQTSLYFCASSLRGGGANVLTFGAGSRLTVL.

In its sample, this clone was seen a few times. The V and J genes are TRBV6-1 and TRBJ1-5; D remains ambiguous. Trimming shortened V by 4 bases and J by 5 bases, and 9 bases separated the two germline ends. The CDR3 length is 13 residues. Germline CDR1 reads MNHNS; CDR2 reads SASEGT. CDR3 sequence reads: CASSGSPDQPQHF. The DNA of the CDR3 is TGTGCCAGCAGTGGTTCACCAGATCAGCCCCAGCATTTT.

The V gene is TRBV19, the J gene TRBJ1-1; D remains unclear. The CDR3 is 14 amino acids. Germline CDR1 is LNHDA and CDR2 is SQIVND (reference sequence). V lost 2 bases to trimming and J lost 2 bases, with 9 bases between them. The CDR3 DNA sequence: TGTGCCAGTAGTATACCAGGCTTTAACACTGAAGCTTTCTTT. Its translation is CASSIPGFNTEAFF.

The rearrangement joins TRBV5-1 to TRBJ1-4; no firm D call. Germline values: CDR1 SGHRS, CDR2 YFSETQ. The CDR3 contains 14 residues. Between the trimmed V and J ends, which lost 2 bases and 1 base, there was a span of 6 bases. The chain's CDR3 is CASSFEGTNEKLFF. The CDR3 DNA reads TGCGCCAGCAGCTTCGAGGGAACTAATGAAAAACTGTTTTTT.

This chain links TRBV5-1 with TRBJ1-1, with 7 bases matching TRBD1. V lost 4 bases and J lost 4; bases outside the gene matches: 10. This CDR3 is 15 amino acids long. Germline V CDR1 and CDR2: SGHRS, YFSETQ. The CDR3 DNA sequence: TGCGCCAGCAGCCCGCTGACAGGGTGGAGCACTGAAGCTTTCTTT. Protein sequence: CASSPLTGWSTEAFF. The full variable domain, completed using reference TRBV5-1 and TRBJ1-1, is KAGVTQTPRYLIKTRGQQVTLSCSPISGHRSVSWYQQTPGQGLQFLFEYFSETQRNKGNFPGRFSGRQFSNSRSEMNVSTLELGDSALYLCASSPLTGWSTEAFFGQGTRLTVV.

The chain couples TRBV5-6 to TRBJ1-2; D uncertain. Trimming pared 4 bases from V and 0 bases from J, leaving 16 bases between. The CDR3 is 16 amino acids. CDR1 and CDR2 from the germline V gene are SGHDT and YYEEEE. CDR3 protein: CASSINVGLANYGYTF. The CDR3 coding sequence is TGTGCCAGCAGCATCAACGTCGGGTTAGCTAACTATGGCTACACCTTC.

V and J are TRBV5-1 and TRBJ2-2, with D possibly TRBD1 on 6 matching bases. The CDR3 runs to 13 residues. V dropped 1 base and J dropped 6 bases, with 7 bases sitting between them. CDR1 is SGHRS and CDR2 is YFSETQ in the germline V gene. CDR3 in amino acids: CASSLTGSGELFF. In nucleotides, the CDR3 is TGCGCCAGCAGCTTGACAGGGTCCGGGGAGCTGTTTTTT.